This T cell receptor (beta chain) was identified during a study of blood T cell repertoires in COVID-19. Study-level background: T cells, B-cell-depleted T cells, or PBMCs provided the cDNA or gDNA that served as material.

This clone was counted once. The CDR3 contains 13 residues. J was trimmed by 1 base and V by 3 bases; bases with no gene match: 0. CDR1 MDHEN and CDR2 SYDVKM come from the germline V gene. As processed by the authors: Cell counts per sample came from amplifying reference gene primers. Sequenced by immunoSEQ multiplex PCR; TCRdb stores in-frame clones only, minus some. D and trimming were read from the DNA, whereas the V and J calls and clone size are those reported in that table. Of a few hundred thousand clones in the sample, 80% to 90% were seen once. The chain carries TRBV28 and TRBJ2-7; 7 bases are a match to TRBD2. This sequence was found in a woman aged 50 to 65 with acute or convalescent COVID-19. Sample: peripheral blood. This CDR3 reads CASSLGGSYEQYF. The CDR3 DNA reads as TGTGCCAGCAGTTTGGGAGGGTCCTACGAGCAGTACTTC.